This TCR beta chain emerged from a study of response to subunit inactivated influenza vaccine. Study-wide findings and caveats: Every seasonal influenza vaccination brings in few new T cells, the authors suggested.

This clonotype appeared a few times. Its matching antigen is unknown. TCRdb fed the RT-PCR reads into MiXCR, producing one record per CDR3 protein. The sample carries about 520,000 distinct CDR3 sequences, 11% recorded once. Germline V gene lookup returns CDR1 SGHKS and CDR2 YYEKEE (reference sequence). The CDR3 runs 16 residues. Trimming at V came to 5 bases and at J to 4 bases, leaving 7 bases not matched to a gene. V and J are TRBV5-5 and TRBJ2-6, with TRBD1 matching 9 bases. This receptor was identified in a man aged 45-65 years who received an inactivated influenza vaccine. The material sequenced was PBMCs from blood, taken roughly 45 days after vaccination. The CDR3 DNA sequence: TGTGCCAGCAGTTTTACAGGGGGCGCCGGGGCCAACGTCCTGACTTTC. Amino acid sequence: CASSFTGGAGANVLTF.